Here is one TCR beta chain with its context. From roughly 18-30 mg of unsorted bulk tissue, DNA and RNA were co-extracted together. These data are taken from a study of tumor-infiltrating lymphocytes in primary liver carcinoma. A primer matching the constant region was used to make TCR beta cDNA from around 460 ng of total RNA. ARM-PCR was slightly modified, and three nested multiplex PCR rounds with it gave rise to the TCR beta libraries. Each CDR3 protein gets one entry after TCRdb re-called the multiplex PCR reads with MiXCR. Of around 26,000 distinct CDR3 sequences listed, over 60% were seen once; the top ten hold 46%. Sequences were obtained from liver tumor tissue from sampling region 3. Subset reported: tumor region T3, left-lateral pole. The sequence was obtained from a middle-aged man with primary liver carcinoma and hepatitis B virus infection.

The CDR3 here is CAGSLGGQGAYEQYF. CDR3 in DNA: TGTGCCGGTAGTTTAGGGGGGCAGGGGGCCTACGAGCAGTACTTC. V and J are TRBV28 and TRBJ2-7, with a possible D match to TRBD1 (7 bases). CDR1 is MDHEN, CDR2 SYDVKM, per germline. With 11 bases removed from V and 2 bases from J, the gap between germline ends came to 22 bases. The CDR3 spans 15 residues.